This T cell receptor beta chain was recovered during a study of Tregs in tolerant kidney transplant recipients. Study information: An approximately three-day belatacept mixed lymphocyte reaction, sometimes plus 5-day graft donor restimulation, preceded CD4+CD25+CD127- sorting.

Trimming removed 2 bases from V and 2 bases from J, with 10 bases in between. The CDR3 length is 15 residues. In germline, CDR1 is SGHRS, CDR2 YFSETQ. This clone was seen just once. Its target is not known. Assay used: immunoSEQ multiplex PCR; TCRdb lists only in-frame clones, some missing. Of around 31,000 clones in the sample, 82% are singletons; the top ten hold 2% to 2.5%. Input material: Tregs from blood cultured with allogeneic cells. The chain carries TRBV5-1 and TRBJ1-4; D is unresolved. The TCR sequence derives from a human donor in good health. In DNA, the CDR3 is TGCGCCAGCAGCTTATACACTGGCACTAATGAAAAACTGTTTTTT. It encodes CASSLYTGTNEKLFF.